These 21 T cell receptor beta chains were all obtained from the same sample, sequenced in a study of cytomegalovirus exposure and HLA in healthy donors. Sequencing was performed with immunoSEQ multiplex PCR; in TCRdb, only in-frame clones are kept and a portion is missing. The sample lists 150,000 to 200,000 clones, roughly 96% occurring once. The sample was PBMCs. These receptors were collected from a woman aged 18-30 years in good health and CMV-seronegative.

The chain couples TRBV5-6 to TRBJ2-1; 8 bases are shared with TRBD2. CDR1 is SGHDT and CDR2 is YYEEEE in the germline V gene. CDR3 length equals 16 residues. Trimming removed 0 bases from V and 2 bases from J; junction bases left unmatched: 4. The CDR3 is CASSLDAGGPYNEQFF. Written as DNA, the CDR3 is TGTGCCAGCAGCTTGGATGCGGGGGGACCCTACAATGAGCAGTTCTTC.

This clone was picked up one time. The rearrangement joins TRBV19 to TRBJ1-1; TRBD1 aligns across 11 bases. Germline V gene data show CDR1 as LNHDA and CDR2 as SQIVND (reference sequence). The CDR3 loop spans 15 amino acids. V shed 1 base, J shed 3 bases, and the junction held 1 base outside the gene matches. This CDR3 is CASSIVDRGHTEAFF. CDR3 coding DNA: TGTGCCAGTAGTATAGTGGACAGGGGGCACACTGAAGCTTTCTTT.

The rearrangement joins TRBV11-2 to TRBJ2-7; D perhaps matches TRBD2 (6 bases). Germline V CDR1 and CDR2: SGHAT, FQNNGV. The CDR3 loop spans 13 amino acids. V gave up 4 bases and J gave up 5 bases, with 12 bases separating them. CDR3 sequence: CASSSWAGNEQYF. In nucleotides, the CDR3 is TGTGCCAGCAGCTCGTGGGCGGGAAACGAGCAGTACTTC.

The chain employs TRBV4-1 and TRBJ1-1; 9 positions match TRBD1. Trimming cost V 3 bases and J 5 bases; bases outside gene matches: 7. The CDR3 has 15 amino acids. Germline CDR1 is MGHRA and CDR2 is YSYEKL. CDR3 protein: CASSHPGQGRTEAFF. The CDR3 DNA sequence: TGCGCCAGCAGCCATCCGGGACAGGGTAGGACTGAAGCTTTCTTT.

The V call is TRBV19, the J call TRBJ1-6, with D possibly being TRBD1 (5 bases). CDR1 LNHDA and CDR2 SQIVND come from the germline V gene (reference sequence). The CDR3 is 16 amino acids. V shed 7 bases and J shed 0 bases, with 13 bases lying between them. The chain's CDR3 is CASNHGGSSYNSPLHF. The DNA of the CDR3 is TGTGCCAGTAACCATGGGGGGAGCTCCTATAATTCACCCCTCCACTTT.

Here the CDR3 reads CASSKPGKTGNTIYF. The CDR3 DNA sequence: TGTGCCAGTAGTAAACCGGGAAAAACTGGAAACACCATATATTTT. This chain uses TRBV19 with TRBJ1-3; no reliable D call. V dropped 4 bases and J dropped 2 bases, with 12 bases sitting between them. The V gene's germline CDR1 is LNHDA and CDR2 SQIVND (reference sequence). The CDR3 is 15 amino acids.

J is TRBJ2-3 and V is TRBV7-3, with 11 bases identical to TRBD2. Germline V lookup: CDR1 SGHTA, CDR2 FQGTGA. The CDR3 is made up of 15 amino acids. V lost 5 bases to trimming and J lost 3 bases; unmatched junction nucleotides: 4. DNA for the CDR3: TGTGCCAGCAGCAAGGGACTAGCGGCTACAGATACGCAGTATTTT. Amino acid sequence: CASSKGLAATDTQYF.

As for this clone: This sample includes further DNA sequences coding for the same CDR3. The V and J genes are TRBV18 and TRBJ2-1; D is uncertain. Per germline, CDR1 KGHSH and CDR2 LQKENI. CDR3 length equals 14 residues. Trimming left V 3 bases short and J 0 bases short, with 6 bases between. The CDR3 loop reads CASSPPSSYNEQFF. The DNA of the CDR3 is TGTGCCAGCTCACCCCCATCCTCCTACAATGAGCAGTTCTTC.

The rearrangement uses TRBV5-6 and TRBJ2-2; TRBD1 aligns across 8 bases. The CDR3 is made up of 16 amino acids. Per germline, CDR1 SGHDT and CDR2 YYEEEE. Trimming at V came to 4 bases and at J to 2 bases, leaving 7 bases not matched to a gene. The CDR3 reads CASSPGGPINTGELFF. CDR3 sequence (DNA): TGTGCCAGCAGCCCAGGGGGCCCCATTAACACCGGGGAGCTGTTTTTT.

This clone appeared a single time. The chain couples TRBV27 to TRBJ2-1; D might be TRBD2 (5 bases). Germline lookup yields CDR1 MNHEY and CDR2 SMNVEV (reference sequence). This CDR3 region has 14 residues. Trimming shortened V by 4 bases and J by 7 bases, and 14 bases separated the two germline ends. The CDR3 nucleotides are TGTGCCAGCAGTTCCGGACTCCGGCCTAATGAGCAGTTCTTC. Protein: CASSSGLRPNEQFF.

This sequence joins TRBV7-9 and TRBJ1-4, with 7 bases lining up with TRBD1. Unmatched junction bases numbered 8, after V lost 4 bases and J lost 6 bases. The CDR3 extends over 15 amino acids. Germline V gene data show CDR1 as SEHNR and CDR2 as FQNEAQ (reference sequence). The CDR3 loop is CASSSPGTVDEKLFF. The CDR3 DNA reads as TGTGCCAGCAGCTCACCAGGGACAGTAGATGAAAAACTGTTTTTT.

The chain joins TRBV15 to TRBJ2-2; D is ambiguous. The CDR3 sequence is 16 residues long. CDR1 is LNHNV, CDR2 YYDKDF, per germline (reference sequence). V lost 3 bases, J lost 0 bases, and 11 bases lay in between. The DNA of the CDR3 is TGTGCCACCAGCAGCCCTCCTATGACGAACACCGGGGAGCTGTTTTTT. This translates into CATSSPPMTNTGELFF. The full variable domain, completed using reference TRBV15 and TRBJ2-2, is DAMVIQNPRYQVTQFGKPVTLSCSQTLNHNVMYWYQQKSSQAPKLLFHYYDKDFNNEADTPDNFQSRRPNTSFCFLDIRSPGLGDTAMYLCATSSPPMTNTGELFFGEGSRLTVL.

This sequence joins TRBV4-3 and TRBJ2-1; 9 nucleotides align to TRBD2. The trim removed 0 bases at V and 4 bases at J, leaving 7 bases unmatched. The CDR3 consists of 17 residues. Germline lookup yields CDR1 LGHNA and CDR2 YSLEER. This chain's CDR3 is CASSQDRRGGIYNEQFF. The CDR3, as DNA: TGCGCCAGCAGCCAAGATAGGCGGGGGGGAATATACAATGAGCAGTTCTTC.

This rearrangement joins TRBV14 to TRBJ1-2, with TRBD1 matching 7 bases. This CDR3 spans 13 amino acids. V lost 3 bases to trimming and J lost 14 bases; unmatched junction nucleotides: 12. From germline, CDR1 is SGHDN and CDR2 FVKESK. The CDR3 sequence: CASSHEPGGQFTF. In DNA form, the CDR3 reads TGTGCCAGCAGCCATGAACCAGGGGGTCAGTTTACCTTC.

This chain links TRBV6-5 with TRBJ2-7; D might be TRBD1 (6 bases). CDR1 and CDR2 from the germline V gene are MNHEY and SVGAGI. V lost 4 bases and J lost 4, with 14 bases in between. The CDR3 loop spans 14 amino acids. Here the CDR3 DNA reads TGTGCCAGCAGTTTTACCGGCAGGGGATACGAGCAGTACTTC. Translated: CASSFTGRGYEQYF.

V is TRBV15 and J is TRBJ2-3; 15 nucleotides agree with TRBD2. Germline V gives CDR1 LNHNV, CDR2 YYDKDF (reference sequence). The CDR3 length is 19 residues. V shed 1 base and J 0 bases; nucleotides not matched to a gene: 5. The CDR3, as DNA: TGTGCCACCAGCAGAGGGACTAGCGGGGGGGCGGGGAGCACAGATACGCAGTATTTT. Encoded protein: CATSRGTSGGAGSTDTQYF.

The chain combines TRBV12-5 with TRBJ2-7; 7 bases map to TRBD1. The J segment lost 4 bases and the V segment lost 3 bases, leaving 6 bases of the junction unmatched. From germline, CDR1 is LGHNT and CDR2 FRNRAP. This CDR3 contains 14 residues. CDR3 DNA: TGTGCTAGTGGTTTAGGGGGCGGAGATTACGAGCAGTACTTC. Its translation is CASGLGGGDYEQYF.

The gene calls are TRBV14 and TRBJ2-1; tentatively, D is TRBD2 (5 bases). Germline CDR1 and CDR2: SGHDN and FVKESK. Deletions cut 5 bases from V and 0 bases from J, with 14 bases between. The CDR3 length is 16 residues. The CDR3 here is CASSLRGKGSYNEQFF. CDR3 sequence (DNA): TGTGCCAGCAGCTTAAGAGGGAAAGGCTCCTACAATGAGCAGTTCTTC.

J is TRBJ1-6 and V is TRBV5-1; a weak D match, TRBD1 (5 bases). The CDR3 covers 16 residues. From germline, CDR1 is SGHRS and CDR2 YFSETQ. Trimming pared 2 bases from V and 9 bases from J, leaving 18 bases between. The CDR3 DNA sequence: TGCGCCAGCAGCTTAATTTCAGGAACAGGTCTTTCACCCCTCCACTTT. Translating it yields CASSLISGTGLSPLHF. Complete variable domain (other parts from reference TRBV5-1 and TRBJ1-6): KAGVTQTPRYLIKTRGQQVTLSCSPISGHRSVSWYQQTPGQGLQFLFEYFSETQRNKGNFPGRFSGRQFSNSRSEMNVSTLELGDSALYLCASSLISGTGLSPLHFGNGTRLTVT.

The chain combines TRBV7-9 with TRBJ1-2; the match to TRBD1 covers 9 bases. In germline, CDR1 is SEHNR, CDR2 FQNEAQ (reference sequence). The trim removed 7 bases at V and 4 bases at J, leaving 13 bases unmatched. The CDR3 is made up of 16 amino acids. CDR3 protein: CASTPGGTGSPYGYTF. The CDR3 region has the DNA TGTGCCAGCACCCCAGGCGGGACAGGGAGTCCCTATGGCTACACCTTC. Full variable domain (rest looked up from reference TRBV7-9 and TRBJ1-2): DTGVSQNPRHKITKRGQNVTFRCDPISEHNRLYWYRQTLGQGPEFLTYFQNEAQLEKSRLLSDRFSAERPKGSFSTLEIQRTEQGDSAMYLCASTPGGTGSPYGYTFGSGTRLTVV.

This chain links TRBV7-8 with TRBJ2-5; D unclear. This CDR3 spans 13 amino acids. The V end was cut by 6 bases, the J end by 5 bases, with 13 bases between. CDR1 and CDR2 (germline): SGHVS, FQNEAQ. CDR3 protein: CASSSPSMETQYF. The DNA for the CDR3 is TGTGCCAGCAGTTCCCCATCAATGGAGACCCAGTACTTC.